This record concerns one T cell receptor beta chain sequence. The antigen this receptor binds is unknown. No clone much larger than this one lies a single base away; base qualities are absent. Healthy HIV-negative adults with no recently reported acute infections or vaccinations were included as donors. All donors were Caucasian adults living in Nashville, Tennessee, USA. CD4+ T cells were enriched by magnetic negative selection, after which naive cells were positively selected on CD45RA and the negative fraction was taken as the memory subset. Blood was obtained by leukapheresis, after which PBMCs were separated by Ficoll-Histopaque density gradient centrifugation and cryopreserved in liquid nitrogen vapor phase. Analytical flow cytometry was used to check the purity and quantity of each magnetically sorted T cell population. Each sorted fraction had its genomic DNA isolated and then quantified by UV absorbance on a Nanodrop 2000c.

This sample is drawn from a study of shared clonotypes between healthy human individuals (dated by TCRdb to 2018 to 2021). About the study as a whole: The cohort comprised a couple of women and three men aged 18 to 49 years. Blood TCR repertoires of roughly five healthy adults were deeply sequenced to estimate repertoire size and the extent of clonotype sharing between individuals. To increase sequencing depth and limit assay-specific biases, different laboratories used diverse techniques to prepare libraries and sequence TCR repertoires. For each donor, three plates each were used for CD4 naive and CD4 memory, two plates were used for CD8 naive, and one plate was used for CD8 memory. Between about 0.85 and 9.5 billion PBMCs per donor were obtained by leukapheresis. General findings and caveats noted by the study authors: Sampling was restricted to blood, and TCR repertoires in tissue are likely to differ from TCR repertoires in blood. Higher generation probabilities were observed for clonotypes shared by all four sorted-subset donors than for non-shared clonotypes. The small number of donors limited the genetic and exposure-history diversity represented. Larger estimated clonotype richness was generally found for naive subsets than for memory subsets. Pairwise subsampling indicated that sequencing depth was expected to affect the degree of clonotype sharing among donors. Sharing across a few donors was observed for about 4.8% of naive CD4, under 4% of naive CD8, roughly 2.4% of memory CD4, and roughly 0.43% of memory CD8 clonotypes. Rarefaction of sorted-subset datasets indicated incomplete sequencing despite the large sequencing depth.

TCR CDR3 regions were amplified from genomic DNA by multiplex PCR using the deep immunoSEQ assay. For each cell subset, the extracted genomic DNA was distributed evenly across all wells of several immunoSEQ 96-well plates, and each plate served as one replicate. Each replicate PCR for sorted subsets received about 220 ng genomic DNA, equal to roughly 30,000 T cell genomes. Purified libraries were quantified with a Qubit 3.0 fluorometer, sized on a Bioanalyzer 2100, and re-quantified with the KAPA Library Quantification kit. Every immunoSEQ 96-well plate was sequenced on a separate single-read 150-cycle Illumina NextSeq 550 flow cell. From the authors' description of their analysis: The immunoSEQ output contained only junctional sequences without quality scores, so filtering could not match that applied to full-length reads. Sequences were annotated with PyIR, a Python wrapper for IgBLAST v1.9, and V/J genes and CDR3 were assigned using IMGT germline references. Reads were removed for weak V/J assignments (E-value above 1e-6), missing CDR3, stop codons, out-of-frame junctions, or ambiguous translated residues. A V3J clonotype was defined by an identical inferred V gene, J gene, and CDR3 amino acid sequence. The percentage overlap between two repertoires was calculated by dividing the number of shared unique clonotypes by the size of the smaller repertoire. Richness of each repertoire was evaluated using RTK rarefaction, the Chao1 estimator, and Recon v2.1 estimates of unobserved clonotypes. Generation probabilities were computed with OLGA for all TCRbeta clonotypes obtained by the gDNA method from several donors. In TCRdb, the immuneACCESS table is reduced to in-frame sequences with V and J assigned. These tables do not hold every clone; where another copy was compared, an unresolved V gene accounts for under half, and the others remain unexplained. That table supplies the V and J calls and clone size; D and trimming were determined from the DNA. The sample table lists about 1.5 million clones, 95% to 99% of them with a count of one. The ten largest clones take up around 0.47% of the sample.

The TCR was taken from a young man in good health. Sequenced input: naive CD4+ T cells sorted from blood. The intended sense of this specimen's cell subset or site label: CD45RA+ positively selected.

In nucleotides, the sequence is TGTGCCAGCAGCTTACCCCCGGGCGGGATAGGGCATGAGCAGTTCTTC. Translated, this gives CASSLPPGGIGHEQFF. This chain is built from TRBV11-2 and TRBJ2-1; the D region possibly corresponds to TRBD2 (6 bases align). Based on the germline V gene, the CDR1 and CDR2 sequences are SGHAT and FQNNGV. V is clipped by 2 bases and J by 8 bases, and the sequence between their germline boundaries is 19 bases long. Inclusive of the bounding cysteine and phenylalanine, the CDR3 is 16 residues long. The kept DNA is CDR3 alone, 48 bases in frame from the first base.